These 27 T cell receptor beta chains came from one sample sequenced in a study of Graves' ophthalmopathy and Graves' hyperthyroidism. RNA transcripts served as template for amplifying TCR beta CDR3 sequences. HTBI-primed first-round RT-PCR preceded second-round multiplex PCR. TCRdb itself ran the multiplex PCR reads through MiXCR, one entry per CDR3 protein. The data contain 400,000 or so distinct CDR3 sequences, 15% of them singletons. Sequencing was carried out using peripheral blood. All receptors come from a woman aged 18-35 years with stable Graves' hyperthyroidism.

This clonotype was recorded many times. This CDR3 is CASSENPLYGGYTF. The CDR3 nucleotides are TGTGCCAGCAGTGAAAACCCCCTCTATGGTGGCTACACCTTC. This chain connects TRBV6-1 to TRBJ1-2; D remains unclear. V lost 2 bases, J lost 7 bases, and 14 bases lay in between. Germline CDR1 is MNHNS and CDR2 is SASEGT. CDR3 length: 14 residues.

There are a few counts of this clonotype. The chain couples TRBV29-1 to TRBJ1-2, with D maybe TRBD1 (5 bases). This CDR3 region has 18 residues. Germline CDR1 reads SQVTM; CDR2 reads ANQGSEA. V dropped 0 bases and J dropped 1 base, with 21 bases sitting between them. CDR3 in DNA: TGCAGCGTTGAAGATTGGGAGGGAGGAGGGGCCAGTAACTATGGCTACACCTTC. This translates into CSVEDWEGGGASNYGYTF.

Here the CDR3 reads CASSGGWDTGELFF. The CDR3 DNA reads as TGTGCCAGCTCGGGGGGTTGGGACACCGGGGAGCTGTTTTTT. This chain connects TRBV12-3 or TRBV12-4 to TRBJ2-2; 7 bases are a match to TRBD2. Trimming cost V 8 bases and J 3 bases; bases outside gene matches: 6. The CDR3 spans 14 residues.

As for this clonotype: A much more abundant neighbour one base away suggests this may be a read error. The CDR3 ends on some other residue instead of the conserved phenylalanine or tryptophan, so this is likely a read error. The chain couples TRBV19 to TRBJ1-6; D call uncertain. V shed 6 bases and J shed 4 bases, with 13 bases lying between them. The CDR3 contains 15 residues. The germline gives CDR1 LNHDA, CDR2 SQIVND (reference sequence). CDR3 in amino acids: CASRGGRGYNSPLHS. CDR3 coding DNA: TGTGCCAGTAGGGGAGGGAGAGGGTATAATTCACCCCTCCACTCT.

This clonotype came up many times. The rearrangement joins TRBV20-1 to TRBJ1-6; TRBD1 agrees at 8 bases. CDR3 size: 15 residues. The V and J ends lost 6 bases and 0 bases, in that order; junction bases with no gene match: 4. In germline, CDR1 is DFQATT, CDR2 SNEGSKA (reference sequence). The CDR3 DNA sequence: TGCAGTGCCAGGGGGCCGAGCTCCTATAATTCACCCCTCCACTTT. This sequence encodes CSARGPSSYNSPLHF.

V usage is TRBV4-1 and J usage is TRBJ2-5, with D unresolved. The germline V gene encodes CDR1 MGHRA and CDR2 YSYEKL. The CDR3 runs to 13 residues. Trimming left V 4 bases short and J 5 bases short, with 11 bases between. CDR3 in DNA: TGCGCCAGCAGCCGTTTACCACAGGAGACCCAGTACTTC. Translating it yields CASSRLPQETQYF.

V is TRBV6-1 and J is TRBJ1-1, with 10 bases fitting TRBD1. The CDR3 contains 16 residues. With V trimmed by 6 bases and J by 6 bases, 13 bases remained unmatched. CDR1 and CDR2 (germline): MNHNS, SASEGT. The chain's CDR3 is CASSPTGLGQGAEAFF. CDR3 DNA sequence: TGTGCCAGCAGCCCAACAGGATTAGGACAGGGGGCTGAAGCTTTCTTT.

There are many counts of this clonotype. The chain has TRBV7-8 and TRBJ1-5, with 7 bases matching TRBD1. This CDR3 has 13 amino acids. The trim removed 5 bases at V and 7 bases at J, leaving 5 bases unmatched. CDR1 is SGHVS and CDR2 is FQNEAQ in the germline V gene. The CDR3 DNA sequence: TGTGCCAGCAGCGATGACAGGGCGCAGCCCCAGCATTTT. Protein product: CASSDDRAQPQHF.

The sample holds many counts of this clonotype. The rearrangement joins TRBV2 to TRBJ2-7, with D uncertain. V was clipped by 2 bases and J by 0 bases, with 5 bases between them. This CDR3 is 13 amino acids long. Germline-derived CDR1 and CDR2 are SNHLY and FYNNEI. The CDR3 sequence: CASSEPFSYEQYF. For the CDR3, the DNA is TGTGCCAGCAGTGAACCCTTCTCCTACGAGCAGTACTTC.

This clonotype was seen ten or more times. V is TRBV6-2 or TRBV6-3 and J is TRBJ1-1; a possible D gene is TRBD1 (5 bases). The germline V and J ends were trimmed by 7 bases and 3 bases, with 15 bases remaining between them. The CDR3 runs to 14 residues. From germline, CDR1 is MNHEY and CDR2 SVGEGT. The CDR3 nucleotides are TGTGCCAGCACCAACCGGGGCAGGGACACTGAAGCTTTCTTT. Its protein product is CASTNRGRDTEAFF.

The chain combines TRBV12-3 or TRBV12-4 with TRBJ2-5, with 9 bases identical to TRBD2. The CDR3 is 15 residues long. After removal of 0 bases from V and 4 bases from J, the junction contained 3 bases not matched to a gene. This chain's CDR3 is CASSLAAGGVETQYF. In nucleotides, the CDR3 is TGTGCCAGCAGTTTAGCGGCGGGGGGGGTAGAGACCCAGTACTTC.

This clonotype was picked up a small number of times. This sequence joins TRBV2 and TRBJ1-2, with TRBD1 as a possible D gene (5 bases). Germline V gene sequence: CDR1 SNHLY, CDR2 FYNNEI. V was pared by 7 bases and J by 6 bases, with 15 bases between. CDR3 length equals 13 residues. CDR3 sequence (DNA): TGTGCCAGCACTCACCCCCGGGGGGATGGCTACACCTTC. Its protein is CASTHPRGDGYTF.

This clonotype was seen a handful of times. The gene calls are TRBV7-2 and TRBJ1-6; D perhaps matches TRBD1 (5 bases). V dropped 6 bases and J dropped 14 bases, with 26 bases sitting between them. This CDR3 contains 16 residues. The germline CDR1 and CDR2 sequences are SGHTA and FQGNSA. CDR3 amino acids: CASRSGGDPVGGTLHF. CDR3 in DNA: TGTGCCAGCAGGTCCGGCGGGGACCCAGTGGGGGGGACCCTCCACTTT.

This clonotype was observed at least ten times. The chain's CDR3 is CASSLNRFDSRFGYTF. The DNA for the CDR3 is TGTGCCAGCAGCTTAAATCGTTTTGACAGTCGGTTTGGCTACACCTTC. V is TRBV7-9 and J is TRBJ1-2, with D perhaps TRBD1 (5 bases). This CDR3 contains 16 residues. The germline V and J ends were trimmed by 2 bases and 7 bases, with 20 bases remaining between them. Looked up from germline, CDR1 is SEHNR and CDR2 is FQNEAQ (reference sequence).

This chain connects TRBV11-2 to TRBJ2-4, with 13 bases identical to TRBD2. Per germline, CDR1 SGHAT and CDR2 FQNNGV. This CDR3 is 18 amino acids long. Trimming took 6 bases from V and 1 from J; bases not matched to a gene: 9. As DNA, the CDR3 is TGTGCCAGCAGGCCGGGACTAGCGGGACCCCTGGCCAAAAACATTCAGTACTTC. Protein product: CASRPGLAGPLAKNIQYF. Filled out from reference TRBV11-2 and TRBJ2-4, the complete variable domain reads EAGVAQSPRYKIIEKRQSVAFWCNPISGHATLYWYQQILGQGPKLLIQFQNNGVVDDSQLPKDRFSAERLKGVDSTLKIQPAKLEDSAVYLCASRPGLAGPLAKNIQYFGAGTRLSVL.

This clonotype has just a few counts. This chain joins TRBV7-8 and TRBJ2-7, with 11 bases matching TRBD2. This CDR3 is built from 17 residues. The V segment lost 4 bases and the J segment 0 bases; nucleotides outside the gene matches: 8. Germline CDR1 and CDR2: SGHVS and FQNEAQ. This CDR3 reads CASSSGTSGDTSYEQYF. CDR3 nucleotide sequence: TGTGCCAGCAGCTCCGGGACTAGCGGCGACACCTCCTACGAGCAGTACTTC.

This clonotype was picked up many times. The chain couples TRBV20-1 to TRBJ1-2; D may be TRBD1 (5 bases). The V gene's germline CDR1 is DFQATT and CDR2 SNEGSKA (reference sequence). CDR3 length equals 14 residues. V gave up 1 base and J gave up 3 bases, with 12 bases separating them. The CDR3 region has the DNA TGCAGTGCTAGAGCCCCAGGGTTGGACTATGGCTACACCTTC. Its translation: CSARAPGLDYGYTF.

At least ten counts were recorded for this clonotype. The chain is built from TRBV9 and TRBJ1-1; 7 nucleotides line up with TRBD1. J was trimmed by 0 bases and V by 3 bases; bases with no gene match: 2. The CDR3 runs to 14 residues. CDR1 and CDR2 from the germline V gene are SGDLS and YYNGEE. The CDR3 DNA is TGTGCCAGCAGCGCACAGGGGTTGAACACTGAAGCTTTCTTT. It encodes CASSAQGLNTEAFF.

This clonotype has ten or more counts. The chain links TRBV9 to TRBJ1-2, with D tentatively TRBD1 (6 bases). CDR3 length: 16 amino acids. V lost 1 base, J lost 4 bases, and 17 bases lay in between. Per the germline V gene, CDR1 is SGDLS and CDR2 is YYNGEE. Here the CDR3 DNA reads TGTGCCAGCAGCGTAAACCAGGGGAAGGGCGGCTATGGCTACACCTTC. Encoded protein: CASSVNQGKGGYGYTF.

Many counts were recorded for this clonotype. The genes are TRBV12-3 or TRBV12-4 and TRBJ1-5, with TRBD1 matching 7 bases. J gave up 7 bases and V 6 bases, and 6 bases lay outside the gene matches. The CDR3 length is 13 residues. In DNA, the CDR3 is TGTGCCAGCAGAGGGACAGTAAGGCAGCCCCAGCATTTT. Translating gives CASRGTVRQPQHF.

This clonotype has at least ten counts. The chain combines TRBV19 with TRBJ1-2; TRBD1 agrees at 8 bases. The V and J ends lost 7 bases and 6 bases, in that order; junction bases with no gene match: 7. There are 13 residues in the CDR3. Looked up from germline, CDR1 is LNHDA and CDR2 is SQIVND (reference sequence). DNA of the CDR3: TGTGCCAGTACCCCCGGACAGGGTCATGGCTACACCTTC. Protein sequence: CASTPGQGHGYTF. Full variable domain (rest looked up from reference TRBV19 and TRBJ1-2): DGGITQSPKYLFRKEGQNVTLSCEQNLNHDAMYWYRQDPGQGLRLIYYSQIVNDFQKGDIAEGYSVSREKKESFPLTVTSAQKNPTAFYLCASTPGQGHGYTFGSGTRLTVV.

This clonotype was seen many times. Its ends do not fully match the called genes, so a read error is possible. V is TRBV5-1 and J is TRBJ1-5, with 7 bases aligning to TRBD1. This CDR3 is 14 amino acids long. Germline lookup yields CDR1 SGHRS and CDR2 YFSETQ. CDR3 in DNA: TGCGTCAGCAGTCGGGACAGCTCAAATCAGCCCCAGCATTTT. Translation gives CVSSRDSSNQPQHF.

This clonotype appeared many times. This rearrangement joins TRBV5-1 to TRBJ1-1; unclear D gene. Germline V gene sequence: CDR1 SGHRS, CDR2 YFSETQ. The CDR3 runs to 13 residues. Trimming stripped 2 bases from V and 2 bases from J, with 7 bases between. CDR3 nucleotide sequence: TGCGCCAGCAGCTTCATTGGAAACACTGAAGCTTTCTTT. Protein sequence: CASSFIGNTEAFF.

This clonotype was recorded at least ten times. The chain links TRBV19 to TRBJ1-5; D gene uncertain. The CDR3 totals 15 residues. CDR1 and CDR2 from the germline V gene are LNHDA and SQIVND (reference sequence). V shed 3 bases and J shed 5 bases, with 14 bases lying between them. In nucleotides, the CDR3 is TGTGCCAGTAGTATCCCCCGAGGCAGGTATCAGCCCCAGCATTTT. Amino acids: CASSIPRGRYQPQHF.

This clonotype was recorded many times. V and J are TRBV19 and TRBJ1-1; D remains ambiguous. V was trimmed by 6 bases and J by 0 bases, leaving 11 bases between them. This CDR3 comprises 14 residues. CDR1 is LNHDA and CDR2 is SQIVND in the germline V gene (reference sequence). The CDR3 coding sequence is TGTGCCAGTAGCCGGAACTTTCTGAACACTGAAGCTTTCTTT. Its protein product is CASSRNFLNTEAFF.

At least ten counts were recorded for this clonotype. The chain carries TRBV5-1 and TRBJ1-6; no clear D gene. The V end lost 0 bases, the J end lost 9 bases, and 7 bases lay between the germline ends. This CDR3 is 13 amino acids long. Germline V gene data show CDR1 as SGHRS and CDR2 as YFSETQ. CDR3 bases: TGCGCCAGCAGCTTGGAGGCAGGTTCACCCCTCCACTTT. Protein sequence: CASSLEAGSPLHF.

The chain carries TRBV4-1 and TRBJ1-3, with no clear D. V gave up 0 bases and J gave up 2 bases, with 8 bases separating them. CDR1 is MGHRA and CDR2 is YSYEKL in the germline V gene. CDR3 length: 15 amino acids. The CDR3 loop reads CASSQDRGTGNTIYF. CDR3 bases: TGCGCCAGCAGCCAAGATCGGGGAACTGGAAACACCATATATTTT.